This T cell receptor beta chain derives from a study of blood T cell repertoires in COVID-19. Study background: Collection of acute and convalescent COVID-19 samples took place in the United States, Italy and Spain. T cells, B-cell-depleted T cells, or PBMCs provided the cDNA or gDNA that served as material.

This clone showed up just once. The same CDR3 is also encoded by other DNA sequences in this sample. This table comes from immunoSEQ multiplex PCR, and its TCRdb copy is limited to in-frame clones, with some not included. The repertoire includes just over 300,000 clones, around 84% of them detected once, and less than 4.5% sits in the top ten. The CDR3 is 13 residues long. CDR1 is LNHDA, CDR2 SQIVND, per germline (reference sequence). V lost 3 bases and J 4 bases, leaving 6 bases between the germline ends. The chain has TRBV19 and TRBJ2-2; no clear D gene. This clonotype originated in a man aged 30-40 years who had recovered from COVID-19. The sequenced sample consisted of PBMCs or T cells enriched from blood (not recorded which). CDR3 sequence reads: CASSMVRTGELFF. Written as DNA, the CDR3 is TGTGCCAGTAGTATGGTGCGCACCGGGGAGCTGTTTTTT. Drawing the rest from reference TRBV19 and TRBJ2-2, the complete variable domain is DGGITQSPKYLFRKEGQNVTLSCEQNLNHDAMYWYRQDPGQGLRLIYYSQIVNDFQKGDIAEGYSVSREKKESFPLTVTSAQKNPTAFYLCASSMVRTGELFFGEGSRLTVL.